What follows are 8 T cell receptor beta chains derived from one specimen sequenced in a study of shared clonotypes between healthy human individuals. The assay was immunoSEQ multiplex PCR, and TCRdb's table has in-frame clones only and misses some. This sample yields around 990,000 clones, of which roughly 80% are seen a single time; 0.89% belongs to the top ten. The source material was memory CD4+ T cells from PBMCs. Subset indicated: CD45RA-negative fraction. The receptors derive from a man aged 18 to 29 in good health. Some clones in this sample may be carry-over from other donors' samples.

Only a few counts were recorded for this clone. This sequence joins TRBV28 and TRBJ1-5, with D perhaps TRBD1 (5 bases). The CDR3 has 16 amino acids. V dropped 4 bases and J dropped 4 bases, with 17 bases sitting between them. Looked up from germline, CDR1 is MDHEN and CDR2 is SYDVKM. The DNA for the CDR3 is TGTGCCAGCAGTTCCCCCGCGGCAGGGAGTAATCAGCCCCAGCATTTT. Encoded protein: CASSSPAAGSNQPQHF.

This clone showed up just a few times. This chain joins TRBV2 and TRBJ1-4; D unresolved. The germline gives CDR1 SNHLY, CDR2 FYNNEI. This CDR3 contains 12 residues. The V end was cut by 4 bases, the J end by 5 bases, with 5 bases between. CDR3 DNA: TGTGCCAGCAGTGGAGAGAATGAAAAACTGTTTTTT. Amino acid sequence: CASSGENEKLFF.

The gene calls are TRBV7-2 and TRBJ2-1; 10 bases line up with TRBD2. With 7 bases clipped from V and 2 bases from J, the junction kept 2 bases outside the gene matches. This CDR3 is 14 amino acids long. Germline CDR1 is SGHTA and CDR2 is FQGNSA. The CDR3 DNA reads TGTGCCAGCACTAGCGGGAGTCCCTACAATGAGCAGTTCTTC. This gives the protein CASTSGSPYNEQFF.

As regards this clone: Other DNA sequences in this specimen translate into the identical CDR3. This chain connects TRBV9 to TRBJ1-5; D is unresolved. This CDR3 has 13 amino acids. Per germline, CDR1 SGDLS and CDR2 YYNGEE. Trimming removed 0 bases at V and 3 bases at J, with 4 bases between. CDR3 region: CASSVGNNQPQHF. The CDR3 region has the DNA TGTGCCAGCAGCGTAGGGAACAATCAGCCCCAGCATTTT.

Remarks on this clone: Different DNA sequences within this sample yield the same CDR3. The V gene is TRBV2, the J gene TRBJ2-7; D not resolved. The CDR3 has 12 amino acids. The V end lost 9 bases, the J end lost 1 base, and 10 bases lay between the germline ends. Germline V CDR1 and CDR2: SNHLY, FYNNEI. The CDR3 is CASRGDSYEQYF. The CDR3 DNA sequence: TGTGCCAGTCGCGGAGATTCCTACGAGCAGTACTTC.

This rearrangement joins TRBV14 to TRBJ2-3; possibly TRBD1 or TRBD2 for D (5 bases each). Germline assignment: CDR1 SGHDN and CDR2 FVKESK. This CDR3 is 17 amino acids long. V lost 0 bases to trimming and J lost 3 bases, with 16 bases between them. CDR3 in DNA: TGTGCCAGCAGCCAAGATCAACGGGGCTGGCGAACAGATACGCAGTATTTT. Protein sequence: CASSQDQRGWRTDTQYF.

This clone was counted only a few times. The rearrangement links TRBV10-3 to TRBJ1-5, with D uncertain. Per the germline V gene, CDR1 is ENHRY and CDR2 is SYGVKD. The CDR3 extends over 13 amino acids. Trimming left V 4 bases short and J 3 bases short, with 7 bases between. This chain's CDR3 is CAISVEDNQPQHF. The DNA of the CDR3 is TGTGCCATCAGTGTAGAAGACAATCAGCCCCAGCATTTT.

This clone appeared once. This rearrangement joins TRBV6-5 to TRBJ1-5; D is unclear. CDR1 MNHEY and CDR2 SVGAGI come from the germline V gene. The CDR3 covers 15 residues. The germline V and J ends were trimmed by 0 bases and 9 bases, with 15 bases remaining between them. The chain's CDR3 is CASSYSGWLNGPQHF. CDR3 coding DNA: TGTGCCAGCAGTTACTCGGGGTGGCTCAATGGGCCCCAGCATTTT.